This passage covers 20 T cell receptor beta chains from one sample sequenced in a study of shared clonotypes between healthy human individuals. Generated by immunoSEQ multiplex PCR, the TCRdb table keeps only in-frame clones and is missing some. The repertoire has 2 million to 2.5 million clones, more than 90% of them found once; the top ten carry roughly 0.13%. Sequencing used naive CD4+ T cells sorted from blood. Subset specified: CD45RA+ positively selected. The receptors derive from a man aged 18 to 30 in good health.

V and J are TRBV5-4 and TRBJ1-2, with 7 bases aligning to TRBD1. This CDR3 spans 15 amino acids. Germline CDR1 SGHNT, CDR2 YYREEE (reference sequence). Losses at the gene ends were 4 bases for V and 2 bases for J; bases not matched to a gene: 8. The CDR3 DNA reads as TGTGCCAGCAGCCTGAGACAGGGAAACAACTATGGCTACACCTTC. Protein: CASSLRQGNNYGYTF.

J is TRBJ1-2 and V is TRBV4-1; tentatively, D is TRBD1 (5 bases). Germline CDR1 reads MGHRA; CDR2 reads YSYEKL. The CDR3 is made up of 14 amino acids. V lost 4 bases and J 9 bases, leaving 18 bases between the germline ends. CDR3 loop: CASSRERGIVSYTF. The CDR3 DNA is TGCGCCAGCAGCCGAGAAAGGGGTATAGTAAGCTACACCTTC.

The V call is TRBV30, the J call TRBJ2-1, with TRBD2 as a possible D gene (6 bases). V gave up 8 bases and J gave up 3 bases, with 14 bases separating them. Looked up from germline, CDR1 is GTSNPN and CDR2 is SVGIG (reference sequence). The CDR3 covers 13 residues. The DNA for the CDR3 is TGTGCCGGGGGATTGGGGGGCTACAATGAGCAGTTCTTC. It yields the protein CAGGLGGYNEQFF.

This rearrangement joins TRBV27 to TRBJ2-1, with 9 bases aligning to TRBD2. CDR3 length: 14 residues. Trimming cost V 6 bases and J 13 bases; bases outside gene matches: 13. The germline gives CDR1 MNHEY, CDR2 SMNVEV (reference sequence). The CDR3 coding sequence is TGTGCCAGCAGCACGGGGCGAGCGGGAGGCCTACAGTTCTTC. Amino acids: CASSTGRAGGLQFF.

V gene TRBV10-3 combines with J gene TRBJ1-4; D might be TRBD1 (5 bases). Germline V gene lookup returns CDR1 ENHRY and CDR2 SYGVKD. With 2 bases removed from V and 1 base from J, the gap between germline ends came to 11 bases. The CDR3 consists of 16 residues. CDR3 in DNA: TGTGCCATCAGTGAGGCCGGGGGGGGAACTAATGAAAAACTGTTTTTT. Translating gives CAISEAGGGTNEKLFF.

On this clone: This sample includes further DNA sequences coding for the same CDR3. The chain employs TRBV5-1 and TRBJ2-7; D possibly corresponds to TRBD1 (6 bases). The germline V gene has CDR1 SGHRS and CDR2 YFSETQ. Trimming pared 3 bases from V and 0 bases from J, leaving 13 bases between. The CDR3 spans 15 residues. The CDR3 is CASSSGQSSSYEQYF. CDR3 bases: TGCGCCAGCAGCTCAGGACAGTCGAGCTCCTACGAGCAGTACTTC.

This chain uses TRBV7-2 with TRBJ2-5; perhaps D is TRBD1 or TRBD2 (6 bases each). This CDR3 comprises 16 residues. Deletions cut 3 bases from V and 5 bases from J, with 19 bases between. Germline V CDR1 and CDR2: SGHTA, FQGNSA. The CDR3 DNA reads as TGTGCCAGCAGCTTCTGGGGAGGTAAAGACAGGGAGACCCAGTACTTC. Protein product: CASSFWGGKDRETQYF.

This clone was found once. This chain links TRBV5-4 with TRBJ2-1; 8 nucleotides match TRBD1. Trimming at V came to 0 bases and at J to 7 bases, leaving 12 bases not matched to a gene. The CDR3 length is 17 residues. The germline CDR1 and CDR2 sequences are SGHNT and YYREEE (reference sequence). The CDR3: CASSLAKAGGAGNEQFF. CDR3 sequence (DNA): TGTGCCAGCAGCTTGGCCAAGGCAGGGGGCGCGGGGAATGAGCAGTTCTTC.

This clone has only one observation. The rearrangement links TRBV5-6 to TRBJ1-3, with 9 bases that match TRBD1. This CDR3 has 16 amino acids. J gave up 0 bases and V 4 bases, and 5 bases lay outside the gene matches. In germline, CDR1 is SGHDT, CDR2 YYEEEE. Written as DNA, the CDR3 is TGTGCCAGCAGCGGCGGGACAGGGTTCTCTGGAAACACCATATATTTT. Translated, it gives CASSGGTGFSGNTIYF.

The rearrangement joins TRBV5-1 to TRBJ1-1, with D possibly being TRBD1 (6 bases). The CDR3 is 15 amino acids. Trimming shortened V by 0 bases and J by 10 bases, and 19 bases separated the two germline ends. Germline CDR1 is SGHRS and CDR2 is YFSETQ. CDR3 region: CASSLGLTGEIGAFF. CDR3 bases: TGCGCCAGCAGCTTGGGATTGACAGGTGAAATAGGAGCTTTCTTT. Using reference TRBV5-1 and TRBJ1-1 for the parts outside the CDR3, the full variable domain is KAGVTQTPRYLIKTRGQQVTLSCSPISGHRSVSWYQQTPGQGLQFLFEYFSETQRNKGNFPGRFSGRQFSNSRSEMNVSTLELGDSALYLCASSLGLTGEIGAFFGQGTRLTVV.

On this clone: The same CDR3 arises from other DNA sequences in this sample as well. V is TRBV6-5 and J is TRBJ2-7, with 11 bases that match TRBD1. This CDR3 has 15 amino acids. With 4 bases clipped from V and 2 bases from J, the junction kept 4 bases outside the gene matches. Germline lookup yields CDR1 MNHEY and CDR2 SVGAGI. The CDR3 bases are TGTGCCAGCAGTTCACCGGGACAGGGGGCCTACGAGCAGTACTTC. This codes for CASSSPGQGAYEQYF.

V is TRBV11-2 and J is TRBJ1-4; D is unclear. CDR1 SGHAT and CDR2 FQNNGV come from the germline V gene. The CDR3 has 13 residues. V dropped 4 bases and J dropped 17 bases, with 20 bases sitting between them. This chain's CDR3 is CASSSWNGAMGFF. The DNA for the CDR3 is TGTGCCAGCAGCTCCTGGAACGGAGCGATGGGTTTTTTT.

This clone was observed a single time. The chain uses TRBV6-6 and TRBJ2-7; a weak D match, TRBD1 (5 bases). V was trimmed by 8 bases and J by 2 bases, leaving 10 bases between them. This CDR3 comprises 12 residues. CDR1 and CDR2 (germline): MNHNY, SVGAGI (reference sequence). The CDR3 DNA follows: TGTGCCAGCGGTCCAGGGACCTACGAGCAGTACTTC. Encoded protein: CASGPGTYEQYF.

This chain connects TRBV25-1 to TRBJ2-5; perhaps D is TRBD1 or TRBD2 (6 bases each). The CDR3 runs to 16 residues. The germline V gene encodes CDR1 MGHDK and CDR2 SYGVNS. Deletions cut 3 bases from V and 7 bases from J, with 21 bases between. DNA for the CDR3: TGTGCCAGCAGTGATCCGGGAGAGGGAGGCAGGGGGACCCAGTACTTC. Translated: CASSDPGEGGRGTQYF.

This chain connects TRBV9 to TRBJ2-1; TRBD2 is a possible D gene (5 bases). The CDR3 is made up of 14 amino acids. The V end lost 3 bases, the J end lost 2 bases, and 9 bases lay between the germline ends. CDR1 and CDR2 (germline): SGDLS, YYNGEE. CDR3 nucleotide sequence: TGTGCCAGCAGCGCGTGGACTGCCTACAATGAGCAGTTCTTC. Amino acids: CASSAWTAYNEQFF.

The chain is built from TRBV7-9 and TRBJ2-5, with D tentatively TRBD1 (5 bases). The CDR3 has 15 residues. Trimming pared 5 bases from V and 5 bases from J, leaving 18 bases between. Germline V gene sequence: CDR1 SEHNR, CDR2 FQNEAQ (reference sequence). This chain's CDR3 is CASSIPWGQGETQYF. The CDR3 DNA follows: TGTGCCAGCAGCATCCCTTGGGGCCAAGGGGAGACCCAGTACTTC. Full variable domain (missing parts from reference TRBV7-9 and TRBJ2-5): DTGVSQNPRHKITKRGQNVTFRCDPISEHNRLYWYRQTLGQGPEFLTYFQNEAQLEKSRLLSDRFSAERPKGSFSTLEIQRTEQGDSAMYLCASSIPWGQGETQYFGPGTRLLVL.

The J gene is TRBJ2-3, the V gene TRBV6-1, with 9 bases fitting TRBD2. This CDR3 is built from 12 residues. Germline V gene data show CDR1 as MNHNS and CDR2 as SASEGT. The V segment lost 9 bases and the J segment 3 bases; nucleotides outside the gene matches: 1. Here the CDR3 DNA reads TGTGCCAGGCGGGGGGGGACAGATACGCAGTATTTT. It encodes CARRGGTDTQYF.

Comments on this clone: The same CDR3 is also encoded by other DNA sequences in this sample. V and J are TRBV29-1 and TRBJ2-3; D is uncertain. V dropped 3 bases and J dropped 1 base, with 5 bases sitting between them. CDR3 length: 12 residues. Looked up from germline, CDR1 is SQVTM and CDR2 is ANQGSEA. The CDR3: CSVDQGTDTQYF. CDR3 sequence (DNA): TGCAGCGTTGATCAAGGCACAGATACGCAGTATTTT.

The chain carries TRBV4-3 and TRBJ1-2; a weak D match, TRBD1 (5 bases). The V and J ends lost 0 bases and 4 bases respectively, with 12 bases between them. Germline CDR1 and CDR2: LGHNA and YSLEER. The CDR3 spans 15 residues. CDR3 DNA sequence: TGCGCCAGCAGCCAAGAACCTGGACAAAGCTATGGCTACACCTTC. Translation: CASSQEPGQSYGYTF.

Notes on this clone: Other DNA sequences in the same sample also yield this CDR3. V and J are TRBV30 and TRBJ1-5; no clear D gene. The germline CDR1 and CDR2 sequences are GTSNPN and SVGIG (reference sequence). The CDR3 is 14 amino acids. Trimming shortened V by 0 bases and J by 1 base, and 7 bases separated the two germline ends. The CDR3 region is CAWSVAGSNQPQHF. CDR3 DNA: TGTGCCTGGAGTGTAGCTGGAAGCAATCAGCCCCAGCATTTT.